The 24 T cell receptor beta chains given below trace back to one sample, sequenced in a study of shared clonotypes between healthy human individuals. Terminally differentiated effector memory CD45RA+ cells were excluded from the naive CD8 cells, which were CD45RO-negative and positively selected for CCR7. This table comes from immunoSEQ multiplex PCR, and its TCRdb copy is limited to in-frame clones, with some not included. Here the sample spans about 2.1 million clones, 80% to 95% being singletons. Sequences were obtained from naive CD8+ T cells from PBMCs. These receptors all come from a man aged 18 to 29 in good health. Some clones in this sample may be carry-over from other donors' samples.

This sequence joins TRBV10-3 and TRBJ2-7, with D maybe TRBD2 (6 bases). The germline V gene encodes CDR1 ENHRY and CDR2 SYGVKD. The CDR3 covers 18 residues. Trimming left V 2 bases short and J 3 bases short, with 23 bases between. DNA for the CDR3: TGTGCCATCAGTGAGACGCCACAGGTGAACGGGAGACTCTACGAGCAGTACTTC. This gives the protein CAISETPQVNGRLYEQYF.

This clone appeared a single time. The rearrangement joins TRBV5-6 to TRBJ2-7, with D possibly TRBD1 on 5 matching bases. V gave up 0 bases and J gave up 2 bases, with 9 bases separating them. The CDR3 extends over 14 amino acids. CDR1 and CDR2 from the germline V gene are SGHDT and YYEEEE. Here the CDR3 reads CASSLAGNPYEQYF. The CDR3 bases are TGTGCCAGCAGCTTGGCAGGGAACCCCTACGAGCAGTACTTC.

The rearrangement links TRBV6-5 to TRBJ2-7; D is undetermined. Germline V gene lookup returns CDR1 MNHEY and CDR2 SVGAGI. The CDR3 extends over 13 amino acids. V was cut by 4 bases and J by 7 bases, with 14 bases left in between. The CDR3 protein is CASSSRVLPEQYF. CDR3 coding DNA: TGTGCCAGCAGTTCCCGGGTCCTCCCGGAGCAGTACTTC.

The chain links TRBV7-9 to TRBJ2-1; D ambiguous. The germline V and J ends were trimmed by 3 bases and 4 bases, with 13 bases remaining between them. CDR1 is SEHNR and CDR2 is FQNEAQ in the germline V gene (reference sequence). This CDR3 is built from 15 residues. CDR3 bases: TGTGCCAGCAGCTTCTCAGGATCCCCATACAATGAGCAGTTCTTC. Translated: CASSFSGSPYNEQFF.

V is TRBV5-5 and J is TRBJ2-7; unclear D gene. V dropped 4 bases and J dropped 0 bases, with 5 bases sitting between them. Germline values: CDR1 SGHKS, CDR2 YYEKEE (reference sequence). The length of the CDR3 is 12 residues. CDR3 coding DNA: TGTGCCAGCAGCACGAGCTCCTACGAGCAGTACTTC. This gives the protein CASSTSSYEQYF.

CDR3 loop: CASSDQKTGTGNTIYF. The DNA for the CDR3 is TGTGCCAGCAGTGACCAAAAGACAGGGACCGGAAACACCATATATTTT. The rearrangement uses TRBV6-1 and TRBJ1-3; 7 bases fit TRBD1. J was trimmed by 4 bases and V by 3 bases; bases with no gene match: 9. CDR1 is MNHNS, CDR2 SASEGT, per germline. CDR3 size: 16 residues.

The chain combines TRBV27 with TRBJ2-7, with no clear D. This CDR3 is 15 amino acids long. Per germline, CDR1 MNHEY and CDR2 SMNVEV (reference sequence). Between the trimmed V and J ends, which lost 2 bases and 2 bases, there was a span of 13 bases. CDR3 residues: CASSLRWLVPYEQYF. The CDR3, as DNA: TGTGCCAGCAGTTTACGGTGGCTAGTCCCCTACGAGCAGTACTTC.

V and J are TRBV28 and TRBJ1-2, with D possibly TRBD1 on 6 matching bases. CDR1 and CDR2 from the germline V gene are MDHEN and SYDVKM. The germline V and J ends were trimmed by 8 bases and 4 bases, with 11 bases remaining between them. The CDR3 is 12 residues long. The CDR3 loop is CASSDRLYGYTF. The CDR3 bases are TGTGCCAGCTCCGACAGGCTCTATGGCTACACCTTC.

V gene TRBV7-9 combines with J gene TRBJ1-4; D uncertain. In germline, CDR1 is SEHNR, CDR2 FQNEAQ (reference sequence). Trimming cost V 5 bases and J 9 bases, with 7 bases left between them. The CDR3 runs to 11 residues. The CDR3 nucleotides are TGTGCCAGCAGCCCTTCTCAAAAACTGTTTTTT. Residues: CASSPSQKLFF.

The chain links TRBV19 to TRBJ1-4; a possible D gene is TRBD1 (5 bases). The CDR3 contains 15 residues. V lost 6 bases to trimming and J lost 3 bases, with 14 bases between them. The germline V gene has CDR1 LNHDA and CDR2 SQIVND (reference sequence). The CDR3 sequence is CASSNLGRSNEKLFF. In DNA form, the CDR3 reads TGTGCCAGTAGCAACCTGGGACGGTCTAATGAAAAACTGTTTTTT.

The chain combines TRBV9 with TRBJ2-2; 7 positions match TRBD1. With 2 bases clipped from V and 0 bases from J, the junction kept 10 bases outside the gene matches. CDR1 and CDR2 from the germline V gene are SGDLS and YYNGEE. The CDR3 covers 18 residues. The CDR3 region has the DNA TGTGCCAGCAGCGTGTTCCGGGACAGAAATCCGAACACCGGGGAGCTGTTTTTT. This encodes CASSVFRDRNPNTGELFF.

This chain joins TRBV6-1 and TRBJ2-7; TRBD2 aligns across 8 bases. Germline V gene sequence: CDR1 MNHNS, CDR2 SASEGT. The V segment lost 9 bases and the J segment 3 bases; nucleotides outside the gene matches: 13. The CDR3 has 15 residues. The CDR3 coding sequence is TGTGCCAGTTGGGTTGGGCTAGCGGGCCTCTACGAGCAGTACTTC. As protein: CASWVGLAGLYEQYF.

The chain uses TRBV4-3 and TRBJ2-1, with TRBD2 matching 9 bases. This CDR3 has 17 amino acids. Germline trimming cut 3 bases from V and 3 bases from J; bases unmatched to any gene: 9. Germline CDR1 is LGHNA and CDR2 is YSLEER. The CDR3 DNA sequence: TGCGCCAGCAGCCAGCGGACCGGGACTAGCTTCTACAATGAGCAGTTCTTC. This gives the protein CASSQRTGTSFYNEQFF.

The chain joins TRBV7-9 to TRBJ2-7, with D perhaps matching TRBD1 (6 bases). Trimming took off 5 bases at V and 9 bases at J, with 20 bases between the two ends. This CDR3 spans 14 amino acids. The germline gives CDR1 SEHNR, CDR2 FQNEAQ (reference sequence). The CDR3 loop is CASSTRQDPLLQYF. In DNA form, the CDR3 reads TGTGCCAGCAGCACCCGACAGGACCCTCTTCTGCAGTACTTC.

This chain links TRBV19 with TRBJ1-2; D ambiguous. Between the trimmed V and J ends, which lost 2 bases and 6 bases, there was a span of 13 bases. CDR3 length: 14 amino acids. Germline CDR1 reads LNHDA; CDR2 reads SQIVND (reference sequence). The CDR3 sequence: CASSISGVVHGYTF. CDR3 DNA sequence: TGTGCCAGTAGTATATCCGGGGTTGTCCATGGCTACACCTTC.

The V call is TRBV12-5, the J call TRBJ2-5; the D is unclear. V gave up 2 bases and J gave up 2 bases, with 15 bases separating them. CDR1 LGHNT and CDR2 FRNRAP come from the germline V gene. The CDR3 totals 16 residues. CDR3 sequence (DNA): TGTGCTAGTGGTTTGAGTCTGGACGGACCACAAGAGACCCAGTACTTC. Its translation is CASGLSLDGPQETQYF.

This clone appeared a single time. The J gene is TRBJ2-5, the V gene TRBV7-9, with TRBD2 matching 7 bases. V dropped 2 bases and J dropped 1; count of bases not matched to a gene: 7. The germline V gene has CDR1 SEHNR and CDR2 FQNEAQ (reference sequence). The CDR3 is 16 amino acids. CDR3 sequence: CASSLSGGRLQETQYF. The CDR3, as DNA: TGTGCCAGCAGCTTATCTGGCGGGAGACTCCAAGAGACCCAGTACTTC.

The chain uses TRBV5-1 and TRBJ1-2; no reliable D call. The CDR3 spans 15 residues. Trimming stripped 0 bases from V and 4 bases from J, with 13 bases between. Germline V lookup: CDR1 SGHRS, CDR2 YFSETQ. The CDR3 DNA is TGCGCCAGCAGCTTGGAATCAACGGGCTTCTATGGCTACACCTTC. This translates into CASSLESTGFYGYTF.

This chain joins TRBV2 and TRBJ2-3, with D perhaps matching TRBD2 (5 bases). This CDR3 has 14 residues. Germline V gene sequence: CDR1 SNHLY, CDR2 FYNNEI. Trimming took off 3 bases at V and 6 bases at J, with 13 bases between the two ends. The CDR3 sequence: CASSERARMDTQYF. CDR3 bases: TGTGCCAGCAGTGAGAGGGCTAGAATGGATACGCAGTATTTT.

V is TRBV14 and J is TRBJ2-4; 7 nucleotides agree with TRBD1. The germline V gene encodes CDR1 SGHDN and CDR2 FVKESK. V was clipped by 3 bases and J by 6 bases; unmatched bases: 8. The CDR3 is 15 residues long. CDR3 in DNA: TGTGCCAGCAGCCACCACAGGGGTGGGGGAAACATTCAGTACTTC. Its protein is CASSHHRGGGNIQYF.

For the CDR3, the DNA is TGTGCCATCAGTGAACACAGAACCTACGAGCAGTACTTC. This translates into CAISEHRTYEQYF. The rearrangement links TRBV10-3 to TRBJ2-7; unclear D gene. The CDR3 length is 13 residues. Germline V gene data show CDR1 as ENHRY and CDR2 as SYGVKD. Deletions cut 3 bases from V and 2 bases from J, with 8 bases between.

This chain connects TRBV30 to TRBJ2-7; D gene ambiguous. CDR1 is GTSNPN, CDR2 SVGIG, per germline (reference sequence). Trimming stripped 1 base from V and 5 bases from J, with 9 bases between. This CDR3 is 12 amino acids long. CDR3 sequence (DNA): TGTGCCTGGAGTGCCCTTCTAAACGAGCAGTACTTC. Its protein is CAWSALLNEQYF.

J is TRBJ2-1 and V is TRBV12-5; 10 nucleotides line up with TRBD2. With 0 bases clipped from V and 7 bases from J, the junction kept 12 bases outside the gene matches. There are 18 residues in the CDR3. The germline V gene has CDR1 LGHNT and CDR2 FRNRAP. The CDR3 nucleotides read TGTGCTAGTGGTTTGGTACCCCCTAGCGGGAGTTATTGGAATGAGCAGTTCTTC. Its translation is CASGLVPPSGSYWNEQFF.

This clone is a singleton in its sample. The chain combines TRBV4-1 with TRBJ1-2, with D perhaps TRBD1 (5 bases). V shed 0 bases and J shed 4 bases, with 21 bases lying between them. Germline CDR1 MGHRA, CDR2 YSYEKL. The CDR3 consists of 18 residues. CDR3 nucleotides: TGCGCCAGCAGCCAAGATCTCACGCACCAGGGAGCCTTCTATGGCTACACCTTC. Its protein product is CASSQDLTHQGAFYGYTF.